Listed below are T cell receptor beta chains from one sample, sequenced in a study of early T cells in non-severe SARS-CoV-2 infection. TCRdb re-analysed the 5' RACE reads in MiXCR, keeping a single row per CDR3 protein. Among 24,000 or so distinct CDR3 sequences, about 4.4% were seen once, and the ten largest hold around 4.8%. Specimen: whole blood. These receptors came from an adult who was a healthcare worker with PCR-confirmed SARS-CoV-2 infection or an uninfected control (not recorded which). CDR3s include the opening cysteine and the closing phenylalanine or tryptophan.

v_gene,CDR3aa
TRBV18,CASSPSQGVGTEAFF
TRBV2,CASSGRVTSYNEQFF
TRBV18,CASSGFEREAYNEQFF
TRBV29-1,CSASDGTDTQYF
TRBV11-2,CASSSRLAGGGEQFF
TRBV20-1,CSARDYGTAADEQYF
TRBV7-6,CASSPGTSKETQYF
TRBV7-7,CASSLGMVGQGKVYGYTF
TRBV20-1,CSAPPLTGELFF
TRBV28,CASTLRGTLRGELFF
TRBV18,CASSPYGTGNTEAFF
TRBV7-6,CASSRSGRSEQYF
TRBV5-4,CASSTGTLNTGELFF
TRBV6-6,CASSYGLASSTDTQYF
TRBV5-4,CASSQGPTNNNSPLHF
TRBV10-3,CAISPSVGGSSYEQYF
TRBV19,CASSKGVGVDIQYF